This TCR beta chain was sequenced for a study of T cells in Graves' hyperthyroidism and ophthalmopathy. Study-wide points: Stable hyperthyroidism was told apart from ophthalmopathy by a model built on 13 V-J features. Most thyroid clonotypes with frequency above 0.001 were detected in blood.

TCR beta CDR3 regions were amplified from RNA. Initially, a first-round RT-PCR of the TCR CDR3 employed the HTBI primer set. MiXCR, run by TCRdb on the multiplex PCR reads, gives a single entry per CDR3 protein. The sample consists of around 340,000 distinct CDR3 sequences, approximately 17% of them appearing once. With respect to this clonotype: Antigen unknown.

Disease duration under 2 months; hyperthyroidism patients were aged 18 to 65. Exclusion of a patient resulted from uncontrolled infection, other autoimmune disease, pregnancy or lactation. Germline-derived CDR1 and CDR2 are WSHSY and SAAADI. V trimming: 4 bases; J trimming: 4 bases; junction bases outside the gene matches: 6. The CDR3 extends over 14 amino acids. The sequence was collected from a young man with Graves' hyperthyroidism. V usage is TRBV10-2 and J usage is TRBJ1-1; 7 nucleotides align to TRBD1. Material for sequencing was blood. The DNA of the CDR3 is TGCGCCAGCAGTGGGCCAGGGGGGACCACTGAAGCTTTCTTT. It specifies CASSGPGGTTEAFF.